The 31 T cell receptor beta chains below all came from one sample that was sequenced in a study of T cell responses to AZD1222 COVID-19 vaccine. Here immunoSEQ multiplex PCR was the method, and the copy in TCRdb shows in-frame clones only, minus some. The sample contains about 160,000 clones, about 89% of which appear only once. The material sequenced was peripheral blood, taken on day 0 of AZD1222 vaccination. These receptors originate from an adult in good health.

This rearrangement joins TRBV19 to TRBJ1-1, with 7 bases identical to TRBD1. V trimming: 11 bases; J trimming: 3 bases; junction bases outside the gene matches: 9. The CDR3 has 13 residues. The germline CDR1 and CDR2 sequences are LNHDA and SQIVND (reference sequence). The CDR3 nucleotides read TGTGCCTCAGGGGGTTCCAGGGACACTGAAGCTTTCTTT. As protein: CASGGSRDTEAFF.

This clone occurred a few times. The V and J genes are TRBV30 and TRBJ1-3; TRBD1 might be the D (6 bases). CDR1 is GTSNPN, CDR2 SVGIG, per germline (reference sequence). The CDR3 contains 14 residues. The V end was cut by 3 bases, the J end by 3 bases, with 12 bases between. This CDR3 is CAWRKQGYGNTIYF. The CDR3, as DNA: TGTGCCTGGAGGAAACAGGGATATGGAAACACCATATATTTT.

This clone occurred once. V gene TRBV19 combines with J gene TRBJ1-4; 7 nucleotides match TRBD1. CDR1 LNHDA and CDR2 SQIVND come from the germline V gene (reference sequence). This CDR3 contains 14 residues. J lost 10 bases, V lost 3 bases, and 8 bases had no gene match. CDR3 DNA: TGTGCCAGTAGTATGAGCCGGGACAGTGGAAAACTGTTTTTT. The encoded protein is CASSMSRDSGKLFF.

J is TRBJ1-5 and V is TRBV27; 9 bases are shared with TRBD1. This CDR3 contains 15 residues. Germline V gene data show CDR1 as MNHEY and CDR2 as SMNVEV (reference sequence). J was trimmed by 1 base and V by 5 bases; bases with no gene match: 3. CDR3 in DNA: TGTGCCAGCAGTACCGGGACAGGGAGCAATCAGCCCCAGCATTTT. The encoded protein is CASSTGTGSNQPQHF.

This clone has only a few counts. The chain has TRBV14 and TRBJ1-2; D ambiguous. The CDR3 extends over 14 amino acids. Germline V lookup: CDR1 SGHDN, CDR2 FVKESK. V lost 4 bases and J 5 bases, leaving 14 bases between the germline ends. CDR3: CASSPPVAEYGYTF. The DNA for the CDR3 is TGTGCCAGCAGCCCCCCAGTGGCAGAGTATGGCTACACCTTC.

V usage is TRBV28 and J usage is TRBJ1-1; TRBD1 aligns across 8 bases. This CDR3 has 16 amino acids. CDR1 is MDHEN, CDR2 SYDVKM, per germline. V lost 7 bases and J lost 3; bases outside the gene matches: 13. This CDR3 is CASTYPTGGAYTEAFF. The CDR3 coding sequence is TGTGCCAGCACCTACCCCACAGGGGGGGCTTACACTGAAGCTTTCTTT. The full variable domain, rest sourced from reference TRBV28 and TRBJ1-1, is DVKVTQSSRYLVKRTGEKVFLECVQDMDHENMFWYRQDPGLGLRLIYFSYDVKMKEKGDIPEGYSVSREKKERFSLILESASTNQTSMYLCASTYPTGGAYTEAFFGQGTRLTVV.

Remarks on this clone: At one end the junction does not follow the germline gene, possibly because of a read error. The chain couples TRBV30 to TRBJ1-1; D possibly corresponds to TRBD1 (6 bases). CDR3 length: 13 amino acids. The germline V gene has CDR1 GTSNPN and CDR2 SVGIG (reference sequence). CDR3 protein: CAWSLGRDKGRHF. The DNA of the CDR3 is TGTGCCTGGAGTCTGGGTCGGGACAAGGGTCGACATTTT.

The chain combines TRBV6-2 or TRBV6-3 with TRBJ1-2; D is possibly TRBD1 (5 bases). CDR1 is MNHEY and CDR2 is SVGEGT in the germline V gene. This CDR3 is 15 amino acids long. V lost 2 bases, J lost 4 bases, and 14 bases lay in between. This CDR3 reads CASSYGAVQAYGYTF. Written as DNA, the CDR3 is TGTGCCAGCAGTTACGGGGCAGTTCAAGCCTATGGCTACACCTTC.

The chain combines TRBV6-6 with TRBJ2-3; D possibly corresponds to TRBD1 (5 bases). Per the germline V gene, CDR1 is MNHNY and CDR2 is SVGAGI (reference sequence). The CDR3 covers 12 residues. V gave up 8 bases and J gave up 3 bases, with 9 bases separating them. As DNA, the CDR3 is TGTGCCAGCGGCCCAGGGACAGATACGCAGTATTTT. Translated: CASGPGTDTQYF.

CDR3 bases: TGTGCCAGCAGTCTACAGTTTGATAGCAATCAGCCCCAGCATTTT. Translated, it gives CASSLQFDSNQPQHF. The chain is built from TRBV28 and TRBJ1-5; no definite D call. Germline V gives CDR1 MDHEN, CDR2 SYDVKM. Between the trimmed V and J ends, which lost 5 bases and 0 bases, there was a span of 11 bases. CDR3 length equals 15 residues. The entire variable domain, with the rest obtained from reference TRBV28 and TRBJ1-5, is as follows: DVKVTQSSRYLVKRTGEKVFLECVQDMDHENMFWYRQDPGLGLRLIYFSYDVKMKEKGDIPEGYSVSREKKERFSLILESASTNQTSMYLCASSLQFDSNQPQHFGDGTRLSIL.

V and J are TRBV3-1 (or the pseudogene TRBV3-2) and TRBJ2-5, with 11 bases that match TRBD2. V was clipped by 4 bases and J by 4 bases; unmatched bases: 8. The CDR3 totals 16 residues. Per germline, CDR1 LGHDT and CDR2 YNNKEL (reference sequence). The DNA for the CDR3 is TGTGCCAGCAGCCGTCATAGCGGGAGGGCTCTAGAGACCCAGTACTTC. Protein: CASSRHSGRALETQYF.

The CDR3 loop reads CASSWQRTSDEQFF. The CDR3 DNA reads as TGCGCCAGCAGCTGGCAGAGGACTAGCGATGAGCAGTTCTTC. The rearrangement joins TRBV5-1 to TRBJ2-1, with 9 positions matching TRBD2. Germline lookup yields CDR1 SGHRS and CDR2 YFSETQ. The CDR3 has 14 amino acids. With 3 bases clipped from V and 8 bases from J, the junction kept 6 bases outside the gene matches.

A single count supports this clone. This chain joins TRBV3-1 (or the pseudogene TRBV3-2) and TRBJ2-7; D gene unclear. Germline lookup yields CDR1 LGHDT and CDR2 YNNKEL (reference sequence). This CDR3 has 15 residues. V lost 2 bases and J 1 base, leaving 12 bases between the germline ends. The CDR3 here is CASSQRGGVSYEQYF. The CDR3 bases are TGTGCCAGCAGCCAACGCGGTGGGGTATCCTACGAGCAGTACTTC.

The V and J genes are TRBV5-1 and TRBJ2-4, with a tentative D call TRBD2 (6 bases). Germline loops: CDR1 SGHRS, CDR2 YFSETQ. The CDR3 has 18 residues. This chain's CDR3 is CLSSLDGPGGMAKNIQYF. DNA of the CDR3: TGCCTCTCCTCTTTGGACGGTCCCGGGGGAATGGCCAAAAACATTCAGTACTTC.

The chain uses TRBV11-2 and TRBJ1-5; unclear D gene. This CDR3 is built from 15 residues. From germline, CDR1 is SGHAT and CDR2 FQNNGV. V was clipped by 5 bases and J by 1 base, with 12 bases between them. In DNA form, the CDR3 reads TGTGCCAGCAGCCCAGACGGTAGAAGCAATCAGCCCCAGCATTTT. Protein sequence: CASSPDGRSNQPQHF.

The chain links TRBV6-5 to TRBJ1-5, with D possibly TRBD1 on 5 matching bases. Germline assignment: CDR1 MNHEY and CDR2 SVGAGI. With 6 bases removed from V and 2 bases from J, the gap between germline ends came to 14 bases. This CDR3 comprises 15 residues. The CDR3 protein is CASSRDVFGNQPQHF. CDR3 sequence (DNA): TGTGCCAGCAGCCGGGACGTGTTTGGCAATCAGCCCCAGCATTTT.

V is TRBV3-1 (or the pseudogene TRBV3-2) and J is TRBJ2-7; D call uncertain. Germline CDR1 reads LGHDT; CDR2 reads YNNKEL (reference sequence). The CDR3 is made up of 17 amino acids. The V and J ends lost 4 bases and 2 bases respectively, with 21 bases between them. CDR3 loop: CASSPSGKTPAAYEQYF. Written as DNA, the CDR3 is TGTGCCAGCAGCCCATCCGGAAAGACCCCGGCGGCCTACGAGCAGTACTTC.

The CDR3 region has the DNA TGCAGCGTTGGCGTGGCTAGCGGGGGAGTAACTAATGAGCAGTTCTTC. It is translated as CSVGVASGGVTNEQFF. J is TRBJ2-1 and V is TRBV29-1; 10 nucleotides line up with TRBD2. With 4 bases clipped from V and 7 bases from J, the junction kept 13 bases outside the gene matches. The CDR3 is made up of 16 amino acids. Germline V gene data show CDR1 as SQVTM and CDR2 as ANQGSEA.

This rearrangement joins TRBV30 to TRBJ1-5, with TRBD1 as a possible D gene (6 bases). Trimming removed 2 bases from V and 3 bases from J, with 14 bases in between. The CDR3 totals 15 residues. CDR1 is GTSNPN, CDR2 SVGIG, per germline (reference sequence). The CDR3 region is CAWSKGQPDNQPQHF. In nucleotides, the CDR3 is TGTGCCTGGAGTAAAGGACAGCCAGACAATCAGCCCCAGCATTTT.

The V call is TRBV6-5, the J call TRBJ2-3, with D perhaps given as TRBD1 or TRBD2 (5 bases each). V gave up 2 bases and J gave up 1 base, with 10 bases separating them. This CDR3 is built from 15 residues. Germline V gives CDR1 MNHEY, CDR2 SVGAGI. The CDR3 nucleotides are TGTGCCAGCAGTTACGGGGGAATCGGCACAGATACGCAGTATTTT. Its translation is CASSYGGIGTDTQYF.

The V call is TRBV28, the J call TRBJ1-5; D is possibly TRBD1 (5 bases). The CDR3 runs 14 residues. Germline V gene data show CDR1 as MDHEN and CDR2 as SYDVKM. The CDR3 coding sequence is TGTCCCCGCTCAGGGCCTTATAGCAATCAGCCCCAGCATTTT. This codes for CPRSGPYSNQPQHF.

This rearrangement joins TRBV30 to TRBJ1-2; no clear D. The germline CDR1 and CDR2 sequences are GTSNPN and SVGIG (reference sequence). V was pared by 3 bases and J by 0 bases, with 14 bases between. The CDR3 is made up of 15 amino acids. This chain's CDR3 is CAWSRLGFANYGYTF. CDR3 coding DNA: TGTGCCTGGAGCCGGTTGGGCTTTGCTAACTATGGCTACACCTTC.

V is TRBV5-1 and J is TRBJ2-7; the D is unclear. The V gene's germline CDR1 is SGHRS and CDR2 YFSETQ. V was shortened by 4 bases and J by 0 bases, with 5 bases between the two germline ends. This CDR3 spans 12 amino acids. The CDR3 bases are TGCGCCAGCAGCGACATCTCCTACGAGCAGTACTTC. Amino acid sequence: CASSDISYEQYF.

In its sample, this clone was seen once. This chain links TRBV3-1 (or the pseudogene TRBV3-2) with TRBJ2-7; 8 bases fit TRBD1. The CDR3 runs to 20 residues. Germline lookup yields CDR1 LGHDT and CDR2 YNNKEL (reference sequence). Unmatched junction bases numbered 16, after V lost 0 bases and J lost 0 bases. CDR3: CASSQDRGRGPFRISYEQYF. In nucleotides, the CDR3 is TGTGCCAGCAGCCAAGATCGGGGCAGGGGGCCCTTCAGGATCTCCTACGAGCAGTACTTC.

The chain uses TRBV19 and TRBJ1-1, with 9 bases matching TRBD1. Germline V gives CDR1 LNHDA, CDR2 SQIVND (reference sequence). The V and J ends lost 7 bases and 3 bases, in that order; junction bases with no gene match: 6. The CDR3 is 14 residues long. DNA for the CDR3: TGTGCCAGTACTCCGACAGGGGGTTACACTGAAGCTTTCTTT. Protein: CASTPTGGYTEAFF.

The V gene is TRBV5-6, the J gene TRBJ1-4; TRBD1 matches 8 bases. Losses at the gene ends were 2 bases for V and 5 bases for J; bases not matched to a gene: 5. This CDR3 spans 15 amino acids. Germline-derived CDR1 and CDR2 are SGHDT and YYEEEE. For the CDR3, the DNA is TGTGCCAGCAGCTTAGGACAGGGAATAAATGAAAAACTGTTTTTT. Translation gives CASSLGQGINEKLFF.

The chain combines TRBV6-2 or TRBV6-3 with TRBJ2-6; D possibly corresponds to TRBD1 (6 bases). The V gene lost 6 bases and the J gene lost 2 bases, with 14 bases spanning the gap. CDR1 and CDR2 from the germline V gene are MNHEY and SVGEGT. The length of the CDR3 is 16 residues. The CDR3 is CASSDPGTTGANVLTF. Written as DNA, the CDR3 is TGTGCCAGCAGCGACCCCGGGACAACTGGGGCCAACGTCCTGACTTTC.

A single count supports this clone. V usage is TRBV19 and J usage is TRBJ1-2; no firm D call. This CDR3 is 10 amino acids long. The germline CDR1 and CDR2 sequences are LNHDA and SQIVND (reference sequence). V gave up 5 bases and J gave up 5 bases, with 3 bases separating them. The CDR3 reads CASSGYGYTF. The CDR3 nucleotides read TGTGCCAGTAGTGGATATGGCTACACCTTC.

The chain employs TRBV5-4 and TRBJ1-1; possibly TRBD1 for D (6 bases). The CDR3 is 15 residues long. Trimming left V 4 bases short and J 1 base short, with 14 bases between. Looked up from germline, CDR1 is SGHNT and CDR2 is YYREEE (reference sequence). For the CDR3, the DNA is TGTGCCAGCAGCCGGTCAGGGGTTGGGAACACTGAAGCTTTCTTT. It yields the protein CASSRSGVGNTEAFF.

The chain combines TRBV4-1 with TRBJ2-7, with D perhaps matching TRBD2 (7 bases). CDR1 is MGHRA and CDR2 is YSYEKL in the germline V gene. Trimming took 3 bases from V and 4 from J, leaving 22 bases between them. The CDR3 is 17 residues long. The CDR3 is CASSQTDLGGGGYEQYF. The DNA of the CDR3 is TGCGCCAGCAGCCAGACCGATCTAGGGGGAGGGGGGTACGAGCAGTACTTC.

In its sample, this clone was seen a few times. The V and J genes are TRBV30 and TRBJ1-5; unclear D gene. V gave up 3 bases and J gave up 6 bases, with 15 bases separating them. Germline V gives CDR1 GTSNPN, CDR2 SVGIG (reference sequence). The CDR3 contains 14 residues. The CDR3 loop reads CAWRNSFTFQPQHF. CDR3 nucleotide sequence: TGTGCCTGGAGGAACAGCTTCACGTTTCAGCCCCAGCATTTT.